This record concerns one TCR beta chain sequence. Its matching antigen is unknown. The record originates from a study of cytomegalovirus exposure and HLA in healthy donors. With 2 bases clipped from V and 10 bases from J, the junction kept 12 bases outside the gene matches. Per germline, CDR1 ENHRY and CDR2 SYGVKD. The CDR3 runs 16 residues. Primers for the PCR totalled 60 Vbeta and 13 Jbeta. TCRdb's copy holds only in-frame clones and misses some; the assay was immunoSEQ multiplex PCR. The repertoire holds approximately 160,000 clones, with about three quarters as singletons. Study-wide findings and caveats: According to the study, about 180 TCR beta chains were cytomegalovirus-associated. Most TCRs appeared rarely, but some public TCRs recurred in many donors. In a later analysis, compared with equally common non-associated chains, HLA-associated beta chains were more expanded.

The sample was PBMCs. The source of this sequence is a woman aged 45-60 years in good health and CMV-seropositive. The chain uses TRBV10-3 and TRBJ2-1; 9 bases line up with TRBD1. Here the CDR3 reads CAISERKGDRAVEQFF. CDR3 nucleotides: TGTGCCATCAGTGAGCGTAAGGGGGACAGGGCGGTAGAGCAGTTCTTC.